This record covers a single T cell receptor (beta chain). Its matching antigen is unknown. This entry comes from a study of T cell responses to AZD1222 COVID-19 vaccine. Assay: immunoSEQ multiplex PCR; the TCRdb copy retains only in-frame clones and omits some. The table records tens of thousands of clones, approximately 88% of them present only once. Findings of the study overall: Rises in breadth and depth of Spike-specific TCRs came after two AZD1222 doses. Spike-spanning, vaccine-associated CD4 TCRs were dominant at 160-218 and 743-854.

V dropped 4 bases and J dropped 5 bases, with 11 bases sitting between them. CDR1 and CDR2 (germline): SQVTM, ANQGSEA. CDR3 length: 12 residues. This sequence originates from an adult in good health. Specimen: peripheral blood, collected on day 0 of AZD1222 vaccination. The chain links TRBV29-1 to TRBJ1-1, with a weak D call TRBD1 (5 bases). CDR3 sequence reads: CSVVPGTTEAFF. CDR3 DNA: TGCAGCGTTGTACCAGGGACGACTGAAGCTTTCTTT.